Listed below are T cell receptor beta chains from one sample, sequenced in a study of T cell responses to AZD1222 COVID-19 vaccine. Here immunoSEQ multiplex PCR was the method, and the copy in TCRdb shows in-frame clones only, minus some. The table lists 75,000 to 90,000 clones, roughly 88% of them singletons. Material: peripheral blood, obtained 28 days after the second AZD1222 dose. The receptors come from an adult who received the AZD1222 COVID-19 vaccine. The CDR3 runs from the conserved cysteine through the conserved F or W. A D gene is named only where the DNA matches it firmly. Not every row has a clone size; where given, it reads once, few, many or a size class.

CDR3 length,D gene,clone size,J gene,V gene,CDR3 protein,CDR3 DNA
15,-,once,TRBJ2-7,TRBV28,CASSLGDTLRYEQYF,TGTGCCAGCAGTTTAGGCGATACGCTCCGCTACGAGCAGTACTTC
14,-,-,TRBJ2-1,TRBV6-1,CASSEARPYNEQFF,TGTGCCAGCAGTGAAGCGCGCCCTTACAATGAGCAGTTCTTC
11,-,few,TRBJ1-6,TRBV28,CASPRVSPLHF,TGTGCCAGCCCTCGAGTTTCACCCCTCCACTTT
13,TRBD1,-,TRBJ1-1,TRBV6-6,CASRAGQGFEAFF,TGTGCCAGCAGGGCCGGACAGGGGTTTGAAGCTTTCTTT
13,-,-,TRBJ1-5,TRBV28,CASTTYSNQPQHF,TGTGCCAGCACCACATATAGCAATCAGCCCCAGCATTTT
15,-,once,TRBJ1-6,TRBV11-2,CASSLVGMRNSPLHF,TGTGCCAGCAGCTTAGTGGGGATGAGGAATTCACCCCTCCACTTT
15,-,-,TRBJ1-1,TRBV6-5,CASRGPAQGNTEAFF,TGTGCCAGCAGAGGCCCTGCACAGGGGAACACTGAAGCTTTCTTT
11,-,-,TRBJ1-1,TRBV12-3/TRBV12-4,CASSLRGEAFF,TGTGCCAGCAGTTTACGGGGTGAAGCTTTCTTT
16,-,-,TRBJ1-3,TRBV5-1,CASSLVGGMSGNTIYF,TGCGCCAGCAGCTTGGTAGGGGGAATGTCTGGAAACACCATATATTTT
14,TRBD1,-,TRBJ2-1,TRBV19,CASSIWDSHNEQFF,TGTGCCAGTAGTATTTGGGACAGCCACAATGAGCAGTTCTTC
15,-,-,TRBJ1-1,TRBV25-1,CASSEAPGGYPEAFF,TGTGCCAGCAGTGAGGCCCCCGGGGGTTACCCTGAAGCTTTCTTT
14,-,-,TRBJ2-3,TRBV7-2,CASSRGGNTDTQYF,TGTGCCAGCAGCAGGGGGGGGAACACAGATACGCAGTATTTT
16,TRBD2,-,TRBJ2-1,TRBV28,CASRSTGLAGAGGQFF,TGTGCCAGCAGGTCCACTGGACTAGCGGGAGCCGGTGGGCAGTTCTTC
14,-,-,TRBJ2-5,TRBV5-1,CASSLVANQETQYF,TGCGCCAGCAGCTTGGTTGCCAACCAAGAGACCCAGTACTTC
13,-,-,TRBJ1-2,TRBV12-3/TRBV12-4,CASSLITVYGYTF,TGTGCCAGCAGTTTAATAACAGTCTATGGCTACACCTTC
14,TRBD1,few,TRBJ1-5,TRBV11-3,CASSLLTGGKPQHF,TGTGCCAGCAGCCTTTTGACAGGGGGTAAGCCCCAGCATTTT
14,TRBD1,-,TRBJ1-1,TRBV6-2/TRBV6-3,CASSSPGQGARAFF,TGTGCCAGCAGTAGCCCGGGACAGGGGGCGCGGGCTTTCTTT
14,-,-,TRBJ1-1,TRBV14,CASSQDYLPTEAFF,TGTGCCAGCAGCCAAGATTATCTTCCCACTGAAGCTTTCTTT
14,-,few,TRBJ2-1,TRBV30,CAWSGIPGYNEQFF,TGTGCCTGGAGCGGTATTCCAGGTTACAATGAGCAGTTCTTC
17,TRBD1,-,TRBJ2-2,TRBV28,CASSSHRDRANTGELFF,TGTGCCAGCAGTTCCCACCGGGACAGGGCGAACACCGGGGAGCTGTTTTTT
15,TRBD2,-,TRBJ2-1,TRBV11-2,CASSPGLVEDNEQFF,TGTGCCAGCAGCCCTGGACTAGTTGAAGACAATGAGCAGTTCTTC
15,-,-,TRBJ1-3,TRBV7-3,CASSLTPGSRNTIYF,TGTGCCAGCAGCTTAACGCCTGGATCGAGAAACACCATATATTTT
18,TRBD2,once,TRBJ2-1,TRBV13,CASSLILAGGPEGNEQFF,TGTGCCAGCAGCTTAATACTAGCGGGGGGGCCCGAGGGCAATGAGCAGTTCTTC
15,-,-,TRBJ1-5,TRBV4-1,CASSQERTVDQPQHF,TGCGCCAGCAGCCAAGAGAGGACAGTTGATCAGCCCCAGCATTTT
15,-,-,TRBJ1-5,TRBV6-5,CASSLGTPGNQPQHF,TGTGCCAGCAGTCTCGGGACGCCGGGGAATCAGCCCCAGCATTTT
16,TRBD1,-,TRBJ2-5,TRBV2,CASSGPGTATWETQYF,TGTGCCAGCAGCGGCCCCGGGACAGCCACCTGGGAGACCCAGTACTTC
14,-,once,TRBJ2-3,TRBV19,CASSIDFKTDTQYF,TGTGCCAGTAGTATAGATTTTAAGACAGATACGCAGTATTTT
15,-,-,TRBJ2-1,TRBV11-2,CASTKDGQGDNEQFF,TGTGCCAGCACGAAAGACGGACAAGGGGACAATGAGCAGTTCTTC
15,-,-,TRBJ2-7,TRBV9,CASSVDFQLFSEQYF,TGTGCCAGCAGCGTAGATTTCCAGTTATTTAGCGAGCAGTACTTC
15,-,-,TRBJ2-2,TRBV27,CASSLFEGNTGELFF,TGTGCCAGCAGTTTATTTGAAGGGAACACCGGGGAGCTGTTTTTT
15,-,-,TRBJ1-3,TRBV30,CAWREGDFTGNTIYF,TGTGCCTGGAGGGAGGGGGACTTTACTGGAAACACCATATATTTT
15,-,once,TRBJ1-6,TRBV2,CASTGGGAPNSPLHF,TGTGCCAGCACGGGGGGAGGGGCCCCAAATTCACCCCTCCACTTT